This TCR beta chain was captured in a study of Graves' ophthalmopathy and Graves' hyperthyroidism. Per the germline V gene, CDR1 is DFQATT and CDR2 is SNEGSKA (reference sequence). V lost 3 bases and J lost 0; bases outside the gene matches: 10. The length of the CDR3 is 17 residues. The study amplified TCR beta CDR3 regions using RNA transcripts. The workflow started with a first-round RT-PCR run with HTBI primers and then moved on to a second-round multiplex PCR. MiXCR, run by TCRdb on the multiplex PCR reads, gives a single entry per CDR3 protein. The sample records over a million distinct CDR3 sequences, about two fifths being singletons. Hyperthyroidism patients were newly diagnosed, ill under 2 months, and aged 18 to 65 years.

This TCR was sampled from an adult man with Graves' hyperthyroidism. V gene TRBV20-1 combines with J gene TRBJ1-1, with 10 bases fitting TRBD1. The sequenced material came from peripheral blood or thyroid tissue (not recorded which). CDR3: CSARPLRGQGMNTEAFF. The CDR3 region has the DNA TGCAGTGCTAGGCCTCTTAGGGGACAGGGGATGAACACTGAAGCTTTCTTT.